A selection of T cell receptor beta chains follows, all from one sample in a study of blood T cell repertoires in COVID-19. Data came from immunoSEQ multiplex PCR; TCRdb stores just in-frame clones and leaves some out. This sample yields fewer than 250,000 clones, of which around 90% are seen a single time; less than 3.5% belongs to the top ten. Sequencing input: peripheral blood. The receptor set was obtained from a man aged 25-45 years with COVID-19, enrolled during active disease. Each CDR3 is given with its conserved first and last residue. D genes are given only for firm matches. The size field is filled for only some rows; it gives once, few, many or a size class.

d_call: NA
v_call: TRBV12-5
clone_size: NA
j_call: TRBJ1-1
cdr3_aa: CASGLTGLGGTEAFF
cdr3_nt: TGTGCTAGTGGTTTAACAGGGCTCGGAGGCACTGAAGCTTTCTTT

d_call: TRBD1
v_call: TRBV12-3/TRBV12-4
clone_size: NA
j_call: TRBJ1-2
cdr3_aa: CASSLTGSGGYTF
cdr3_nt: TGTGCCAGCAGCCTGACAGGGAGTGGCGGCTACACCTTC

d_call: TRBD1
v_call: TRBV19
clone_size: NA
j_call: TRBJ1-2
cdr3_aa: CASSIPGQGRRYGYTF
cdr3_nt: TGTGCCAGTAGTATTCCGGGACAGGGGAGAAGGTATGGCTACACCTTC

d_call: NA
v_call: TRBV24-1
clone_size: NA
j_call: TRBJ2-1
cdr3_aa: CATSADRSEQFF
cdr3_nt: TGTGCCACCAGTGCCGACCGGAGTGAGCAGTTCTTC

d_call: NA
v_call: TRBV24-1
clone_size: NA
j_call: TRBJ2-2
cdr3_aa: CATSGPTIATGELFF
cdr3_nt: TGTGCCACCAGTGGCCCTACGATTGCAACCGGGGAGCTGTTTTTT

d_call: NA
v_call: TRBV3-1/TRBV3-2
clone_size: NA
j_call: TRBJ1-5
cdr3_aa: CASSHWQVNQPQHF
cdr3_nt: TGTGCCAGCAGCCATTGGCAGGTTAATCAGCCCCAGCATTTT

d_call: TRBD1
v_call: TRBV7-2
clone_size: NA
j_call: TRBJ1-5
cdr3_aa: CASSPGQGAWRQPQHF
cdr3_nt: TGTGCCAGCAGCCCCGGACAGGGGGCTTGGAGGCAGCCCCAGCATTTT

d_call: NA
v_call: TRBV7-9
clone_size: NA
j_call: TRBJ1-6
cdr3_aa: CASSDDFRDVPLHF
cdr3_nt: TGTGCCAGCAGCGATGATTTCCGGGATGTACCCCTCCACTTT

d_call: NA
v_call: TRBV5-1
clone_size: once
j_call: TRBJ2-1
cdr3_aa: CASSLGDTRSWDEQFF
cdr3_nt: TGCGCCAGCAGCCTTGGGGACACCCGCTCCTGGGATGAGCAGTTCTTC

d_call: TRBD1
v_call: TRBV29-1
clone_size: NA
j_call: TRBJ2-1
cdr3_aa: CSVSGQGSSYNEQFF
cdr3_nt: TGCAGCGTTTCAGGACAGGGTAGCTCCTACAATGAGCAGTTCTTC

d_call: NA
v_call: TRBV7-8
clone_size: NA
j_call: TRBJ1-4
cdr3_aa: CASTWDTGEKLFF
cdr3_nt: TGTGCCAGCACCTGGGACACCGGGGAAAAACTGTTTTTT

d_call: NA
v_call: TRBV27
clone_size: NA
j_call: TRBJ2-2
cdr3_aa: CASSLFGQSGELFF
cdr3_nt: TGTGCCAGCAGTTTATTCGGACAATCCGGGGAGCTGTTTTTT

d_call: TRBD2
v_call: TRBV11-2
clone_size: NA
j_call: TRBJ2-1
cdr3_aa: CASSFGLAGGRSEQFF
cdr3_nt: TGTGCCAGCAGCTTTGGACTAGCGGGAGGGCGTAGTGAGCAGTTCTTC

d_call: NA
v_call: TRBV28
clone_size: NA
j_call: TRBJ1-5
cdr3_aa: CASSYGQGGNQPQHF
cdr3_nt: TGTGCCAGCAGCTATGGGCAGGGCGGCAATCAGCCCCAGCATTTT

d_call: TRBD2
v_call: TRBV5-1
clone_size: NA
j_call: TRBJ2-7
cdr3_aa: CASSPQRGGLYEQYF
cdr3_nt: TGCGCCAGCAGTCCCCAGCGGGGGGGCCTCTACGAGCAGTACTTC

d_call: TRBD1
v_call: TRBV29-1
clone_size: NA
j_call: TRBJ2-1
cdr3_aa: CSVDPLWGQVLNEQFF
cdr3_nt: TGCAGCGTGGATCCTCTCTGGGGACAGGTTCTCAATGAGCAGTTCTTC

d_call: NA
v_call: TRBV2
clone_size: NA
j_call: TRBJ2-7
cdr3_aa: CASEQGLPDEQYF
cdr3_nt: TGTGCCAGCGAACAGGGTCTACCTGACGAGCAGTACTTC

d_call: NA
v_call: TRBV6-1
clone_size: NA
j_call: TRBJ1-5
cdr3_aa: CASSEGPTIGSQPQHF
cdr3_nt: TGTGCCAGCAGTGAAGGGCCCACCATAGGGAGTCAGCCCCAGCATTTT

d_call: TRBD2
v_call: TRBV4-3
clone_size: once
j_call: TRBJ2-1
cdr3_aa: CASSQGTSGSIYNEQFF
cdr3_nt: TGCGCCAGCAGCCAAGGGACTAGCGGGAGCATCTACAATGAGCAGTTCTTC

d_call: TRBD2
v_call: TRBV27
clone_size: NA
j_call: TRBJ2-7
cdr3_aa: CASSLAGGYEQYF
cdr3_nt: TGTGCCAGCAGTTTAGCGGGGGGGTACGAGCAGTACTTC

d_call: NA
v_call: TRBV4-1
clone_size: NA
j_call: TRBJ1-5
cdr3_aa: CASSQEGRNQPQHF
cdr3_nt: TGCGCCAGCAGCCAAGAGGGGCGGAATCAGCCCCAGCATTTT

d_call: NA
v_call: TRBV5-1
clone_size: NA
j_call: TRBJ2-7
cdr3_aa: CASSRQFSYEQYF
cdr3_nt: TGCGCCAGCAGTCGTCAGTTCTCCTACGAGCAGTACTTC

d_call: TRBD2
v_call: TRBV28
clone_size: NA
j_call: TRBJ2-1
cdr3_aa: CASNTPGLAGYNEQFF
cdr3_nt: TGTGCCAGCAACACCCCCGGACTAGCGGGCTACAATGAGCAGTTCTTC

d_call: NA
v_call: TRBV5-4
clone_size: NA
j_call: TRBJ1-2
cdr3_aa: CASSGALSGDSNYGYTF
cdr3_nt: TGTGCCAGCAGCGGAGCCTTATCGGGGGACTCTAACTATGGCTACACCTTC

d_call: TRBD1
v_call: TRBV5-1
clone_size: NA
j_call: TRBJ2-1
cdr3_aa: CASSSPGGNEQFF
cdr3_nt: TGCGCCAGCAGCTCCCCAGGGGGCAATGAGCAGTTCTTC

d_call: NA
v_call: TRBV28
clone_size: NA
j_call: TRBJ1-2
cdr3_aa: CASSLGGRTNYGYTF
cdr3_nt: TGTGCCAGCAGCCTCGGGGGGAGGACTAACTATGGCTACACCTTC

d_call: TRBD1
v_call: TRBV9
clone_size: NA
j_call: TRBJ2-3
cdr3_aa: CASSVEGQGGSTDTQYF
cdr3_nt: TGTGCCAGCAGCGTGGAAGGACAGGGCGGAAGCACAGATACGCAGTATTTT

d_call: TRBD1
v_call: TRBV29-1
clone_size: NA
j_call: TRBJ2-7
cdr3_aa: CSAGQGRYEQYF
cdr3_nt: TGCAGCGCGGGACAGGGTAGGTACGAGCAGTACTTC

d_call: NA
v_call: TRBV30
clone_size: NA
j_call: TRBJ1-5
cdr3_aa: CAWGDGRVQPQHF
cdr3_nt: TGTGCCTGGGGGGACGGGAGGGTTCAGCCCCAGCATTTT

d_call: TRBD1
v_call: TRBV27
clone_size: NA
j_call: TRBJ1-4
cdr3_aa: CASGGLTGGREKLFF
cdr3_nt: TGTGCCAGCGGGGGGCTTACAGGGGGCCGGGAAAAACTGTTTTTT

d_call: NA
v_call: TRBV9
clone_size: NA
j_call: TRBJ2-7
cdr3_aa: CASSVAAGYSYEQYF
cdr3_nt: TGTGCCAGCAGCGTAGCCGCAGGGTACTCCTACGAGCAGTACTTC

d_call: TRBD1
v_call: TRBV7-9
clone_size: NA
j_call: TRBJ1-5
cdr3_aa: CASSPGQGADQPQHF
cdr3_nt: TGTGCCAGCAGCCCGGGACAGGGGGCGGATCAGCCCCAGCATTTT

d_call: NA
v_call: TRBV19
clone_size: NA
j_call: TRBJ1-1
cdr3_aa: CASSTEMTSLWTEAFF
cdr3_nt: TGTGCCAGTAGTACCGAAATGACAAGCCTGTGGACTGAAGCTTTCTTT

d_call: TRBD1
v_call: TRBV18
clone_size: NA
j_call: TRBJ1-1
cdr3_aa: CASSQDRGTEAFF
cdr3_nt: TGTGCCAGCTCACAGGACAGGGGGACTGAAGCTTTCTTT

d_call: TRBD1
v_call: TRBV5-1
clone_size: NA
j_call: TRBJ1-1
cdr3_aa: CASSLGTGPKEAFF
cdr3_nt: TGCGCCAGCAGCTTGGGGACAGGGCCTAAGGAAGCTTTCTTT

d_call: NA
v_call: TRBV11-2
clone_size: NA
j_call: TRBJ1-4
cdr3_aa: CASSLAGEKLFF
cdr3_nt: TGTGCCAGCAGCCTCGCAGGGGAAAAACTGTTTTTT

d_call: TRBD1
v_call: TRBV27
clone_size: NA
j_call: TRBJ1-2
cdr3_aa: CASSLEGQGALGYTF
cdr3_nt: TGTGCCAGCAGTTTAGAGGGACAGGGGGCGCTTGGCTACACCTTC

d_call: NA
v_call: TRBV4-3
clone_size: NA
j_call: TRBJ1-6
cdr3_aa: CASSQQAGFGNSPLHF
cdr3_nt: TGCGCCAGCAGTCAACAGGCGGGGTTTGGGAATTCACCCCTCCACTTT

d_call: TRBD1
v_call: TRBV3-1/TRBV3-2
clone_size: NA
j_call: TRBJ2-3
cdr3_aa: CASSHFRGQGMGNTQYF
cdr3_nt: TGTGCCAGCAGCCATTTCCGGGGACAGGGTATGGGGAATACGCAGTATTTT